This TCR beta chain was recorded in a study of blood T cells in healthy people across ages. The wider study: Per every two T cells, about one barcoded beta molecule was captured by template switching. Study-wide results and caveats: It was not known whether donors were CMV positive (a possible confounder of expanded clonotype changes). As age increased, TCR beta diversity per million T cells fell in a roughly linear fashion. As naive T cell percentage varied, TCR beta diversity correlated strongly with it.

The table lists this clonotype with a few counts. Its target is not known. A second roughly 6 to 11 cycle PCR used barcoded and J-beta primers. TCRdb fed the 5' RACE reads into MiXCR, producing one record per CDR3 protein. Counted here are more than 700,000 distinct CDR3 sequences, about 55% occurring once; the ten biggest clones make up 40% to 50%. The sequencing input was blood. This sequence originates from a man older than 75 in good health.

The CDR3 spells CASSPGPEAFF. The CDR3 coding sequence is TGTGCCAGCTCCCCAGGGCCTGAAGCTTTCTTT. This sequence joins TRBV18 and TRBJ1-1, with D possibly being TRBD1 (5 bases). V was shortened by 6 bases and J by 6 bases, with 8 bases between the two germline ends. Looked up from germline, CDR1 is KGHSH and CDR2 is LQKENI. This CDR3 comprises 11 residues. Using reference TRBV18 and TRBJ1-1 for the parts outside the CDR3, the full variable domain is NAGVMQNPRHLVRRRGQEARLRCSPMKGHSHVYWYRQLPEEGLKFMVYLQKENIIDESGMPKERFSAEFPKEGPSILRIQQVVRGDSAAYFCASSPGPEAFFGQGTRLTVV.